This T cell receptor (beta chain) was observed in a study of molecular identifiers for immune sequencing clone quantification. The germline V gene encodes CDR1 GTSNPN and CDR2 SVGIG (reference sequence). The CDR3 is 14 amino acids. Deletions cut 3 bases from V and 4 bases from J, with 15 bases between. This clonotype has a count of ten or more. The target antigen is unknown. Overall study findings and caveats: Spiked Jurkat TCR RNA equivalent to one cell was reportedly detectable in one million naive cells.

Bulk TCR libraries were made with methods that had been previously described and with listed TCR primers. From the PCR reads, TCRdb called clonotypes with MiXCR, one entry per CDR3 protein. The profile shows some 650,000 distinct CDR3 sequences, 15% to 20% of them singletons. The sequence derives from a human donor in good health. Some libraries in this study had Jurkat cell RNA spiked in. The chain combines TRBV30 with TRBJ1-1, with a weak D call TRBD1 (5 bases). The source material was naive CD8+ T cells from blood, with Jurkat cell RNA spiked in. The subset: FACS-sorted CD8+CD4-CCR7+CD45RA+ naive T cells. The CDR3 DNA follows: TGTGCCTGGAGGTTGGGGCTATATTCCACTGAAGCTTTCTTT. Translation gives CAWRLGLYSTEAFF.